This T cell receptor beta chain was sequenced during a study of T cell responses to AZD1222 COVID-19 vaccine. CDR1 ENHRY and CDR2 SYGVKD come from the germline V gene. CDR3 length: 13 amino acids. V lost 6 bases to trimming and J lost 0 bases, with 8 bases between them. The study's findings and limits: Nearly half of spike-specific TCRs reportedly target unmutated variant regions. Clonal diversity was possibly underestimated, and the donors were mostly white British, with more females.

Repertoires were generated with immunoSEQ multiplex PCR, while TCRdb's copy carries only in-frame clones and drops some. Of 150,000 to 180,000 clones in the sample, 90% were seen once. Concerning this clone: Its target is not known.

This clonotype was obtained from an adult in good health. The genes are TRBV10-3 and TRBJ1-1; TRBD1 might be the D (5 bases). This material consisted of peripheral blood, taken on day 0 of AZD1222 vaccination. This CDR3 reads CAIRDNLNTEAFF. The CDR3 region has the DNA TGTGCCATCAGGGACAACCTGAACACTGAAGCTTTCTTT.